Sequencing of this T cell receptor (beta chain) was carried out in a study of T cell responses to AZD1222 COVID-19 vaccine. V was shortened by 4 bases and J by 7 bases, with 13 bases between the two germline ends. Germline CDR1 reads MNHEY; CDR2 reads SVGAGI. The CDR3 spans 13 residues. Study-wide points: Donors skewed white British and female; clonal diversity was possibly underestimated. Rises in breadth and depth of Spike-specific TCRs came after two AZD1222 doses.

Generated by immunoSEQ multiplex PCR, the TCRdb table keeps only in-frame clones and is missing some. The sample records around 90,000 clones, 90% to 95% being singletons. Notes on this clone: Antigen unknown.

This chain connects TRBV6-5 to TRBJ2-5, with a tentative D call TRBD1 (6 bases). This specimen was peripheral blood, taken on day 0 of MenACWY control vaccination. This clonotype was sampled from an adult in good health. CDR3 amino acids: CASSSGALTTQYF. The CDR3, as DNA: TGTGCCAGCAGTTCAGGGGCCTTGACGACCCAGTACTTC.